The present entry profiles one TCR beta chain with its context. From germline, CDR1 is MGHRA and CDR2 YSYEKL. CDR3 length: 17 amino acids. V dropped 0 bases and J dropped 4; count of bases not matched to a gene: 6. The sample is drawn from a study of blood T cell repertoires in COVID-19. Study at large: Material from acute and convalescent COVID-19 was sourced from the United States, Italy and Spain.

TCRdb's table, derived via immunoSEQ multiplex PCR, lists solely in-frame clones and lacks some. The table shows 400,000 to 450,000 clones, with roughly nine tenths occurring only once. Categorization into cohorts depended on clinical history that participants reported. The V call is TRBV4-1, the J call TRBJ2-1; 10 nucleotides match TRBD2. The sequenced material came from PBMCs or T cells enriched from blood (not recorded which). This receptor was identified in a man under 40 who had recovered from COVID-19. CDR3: CASSQDPAGGLYNEQFF. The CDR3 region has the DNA TGCGCCAGCAGCCAAGATCCAGCGGGAGGGCTGTACAATGAGCAGTTCTTC.